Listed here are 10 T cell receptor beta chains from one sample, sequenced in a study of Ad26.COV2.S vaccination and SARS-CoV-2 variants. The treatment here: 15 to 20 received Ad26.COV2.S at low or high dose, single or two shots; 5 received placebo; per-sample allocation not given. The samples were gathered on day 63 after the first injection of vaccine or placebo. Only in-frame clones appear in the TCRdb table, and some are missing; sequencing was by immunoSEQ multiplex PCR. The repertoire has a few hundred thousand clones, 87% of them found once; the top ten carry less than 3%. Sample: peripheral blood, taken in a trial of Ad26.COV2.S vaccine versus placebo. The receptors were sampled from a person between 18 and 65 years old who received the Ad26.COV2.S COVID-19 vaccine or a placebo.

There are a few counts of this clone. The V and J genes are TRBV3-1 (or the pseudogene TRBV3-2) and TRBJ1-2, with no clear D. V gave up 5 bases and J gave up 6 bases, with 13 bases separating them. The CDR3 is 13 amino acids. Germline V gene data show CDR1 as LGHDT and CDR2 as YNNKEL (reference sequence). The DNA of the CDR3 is TGTGCCAGCAGCAGTGGCTTGAGGGATGGCTACACCTTC. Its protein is CASSSGLRDGYTF.

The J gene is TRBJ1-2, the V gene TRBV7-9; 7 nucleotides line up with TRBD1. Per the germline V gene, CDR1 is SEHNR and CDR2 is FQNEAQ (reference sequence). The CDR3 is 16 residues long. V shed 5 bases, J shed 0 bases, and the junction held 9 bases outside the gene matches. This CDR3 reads CASSPLGQNSNYGYTF. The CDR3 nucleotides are TGTGCCAGCAGCCCACTGGGACAGAACTCTAACTATGGCTACACCTTC.

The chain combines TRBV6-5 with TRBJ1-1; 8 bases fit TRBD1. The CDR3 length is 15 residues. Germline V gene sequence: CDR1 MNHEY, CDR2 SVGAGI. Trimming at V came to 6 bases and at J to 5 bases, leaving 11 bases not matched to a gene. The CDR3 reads CASSPIGQGVTEAFF. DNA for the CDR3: TGTGCCAGCAGCCCGATAGGACAGGGCGTTACTGAAGCTTTCTTT.

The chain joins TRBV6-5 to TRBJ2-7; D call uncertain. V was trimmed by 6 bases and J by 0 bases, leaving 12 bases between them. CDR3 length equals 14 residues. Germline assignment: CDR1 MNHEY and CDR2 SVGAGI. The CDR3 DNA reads TGTGCCAGCAGCCCACGGCGGAACTCCTACGAGCAGTACTTC. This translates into CASSPRRNSYEQYF.

CDR3 nucleotide sequence: TGTGCCACCAGTGATGGACAGGCCGGCCAGCCCCAGCATTTT. Translating it yields CATSDGQAGQPQHF. The chain recombines TRBV24-1 with TRBJ1-5; 7 bases are a match to TRBD1. The CDR3 is made up of 14 amino acids. Trimming took 3 bases from V and 7 from J; bases not matched to a gene: 5. Germline V gene sequence: CDR1 KGHDR, CDR2 SFDVKD.

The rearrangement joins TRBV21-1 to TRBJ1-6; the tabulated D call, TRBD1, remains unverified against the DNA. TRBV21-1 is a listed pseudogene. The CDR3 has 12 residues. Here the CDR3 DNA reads TGTGCTAGCACAGGTGGCAATTCACCCCTCCACTTT. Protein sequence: CASTGGNSPLHF.

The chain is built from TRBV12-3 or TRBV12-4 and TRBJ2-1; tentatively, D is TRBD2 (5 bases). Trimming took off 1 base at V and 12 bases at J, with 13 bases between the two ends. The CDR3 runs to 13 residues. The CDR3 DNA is TGTGCCAGCAGTTTAGGCATGAGGGTTGGGCAGTTCTTC. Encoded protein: CASSLGMRVGQFF.

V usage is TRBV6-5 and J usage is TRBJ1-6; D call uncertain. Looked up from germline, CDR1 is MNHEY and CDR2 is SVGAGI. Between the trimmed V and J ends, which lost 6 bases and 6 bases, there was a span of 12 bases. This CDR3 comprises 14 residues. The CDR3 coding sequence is TGTGCCAGCAGCGGCAGGAGCCTTAATTCACCCCTCCACTTT. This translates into CASSGRSLNSPLHF.

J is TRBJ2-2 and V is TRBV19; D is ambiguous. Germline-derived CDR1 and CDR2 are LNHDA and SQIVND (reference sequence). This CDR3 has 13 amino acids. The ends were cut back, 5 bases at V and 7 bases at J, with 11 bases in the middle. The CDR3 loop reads CASSPGPGGELFF. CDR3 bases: TGTGCCAGTAGTCCTGGTCCCGGCGGGGAGCTGTTTTTT.

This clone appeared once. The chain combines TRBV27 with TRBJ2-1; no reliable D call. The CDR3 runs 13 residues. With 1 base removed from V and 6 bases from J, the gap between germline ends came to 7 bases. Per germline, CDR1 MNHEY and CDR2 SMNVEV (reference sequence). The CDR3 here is CASSLFGLNEQFF. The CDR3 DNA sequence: TGTGCCAGCAGTTTATTTGGTCTCAATGAGCAGTTCTTC.